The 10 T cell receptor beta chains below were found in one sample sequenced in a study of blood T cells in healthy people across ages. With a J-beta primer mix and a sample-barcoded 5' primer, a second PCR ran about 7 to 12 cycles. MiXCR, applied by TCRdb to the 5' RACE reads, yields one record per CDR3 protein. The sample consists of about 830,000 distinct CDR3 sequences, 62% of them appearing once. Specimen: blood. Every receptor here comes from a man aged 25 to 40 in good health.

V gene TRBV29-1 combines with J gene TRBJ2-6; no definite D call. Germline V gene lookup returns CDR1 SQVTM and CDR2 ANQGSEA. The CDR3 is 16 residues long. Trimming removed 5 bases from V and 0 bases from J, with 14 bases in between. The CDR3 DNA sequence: TGCAGCGTTCAATTTGGGCAGTACTCTGGGGCCAACGTCCTGACTTTC. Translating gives CSVQFGQYSGANVLTF.

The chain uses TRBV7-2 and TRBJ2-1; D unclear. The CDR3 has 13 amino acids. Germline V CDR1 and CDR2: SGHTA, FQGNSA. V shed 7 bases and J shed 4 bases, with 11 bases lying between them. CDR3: CASTPNSYNEQFF. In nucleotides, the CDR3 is TGTGCCAGCACTCCGAATTCTTACAATGAGCAGTTCTTC.

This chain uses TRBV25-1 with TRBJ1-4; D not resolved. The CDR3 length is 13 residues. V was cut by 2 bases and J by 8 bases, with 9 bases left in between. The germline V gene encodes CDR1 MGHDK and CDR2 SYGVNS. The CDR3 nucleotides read TGTGCCAGCAGTGAAAGGCTCACGGAAAAACTGTTTTTT. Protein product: CASSERLTEKLFF.

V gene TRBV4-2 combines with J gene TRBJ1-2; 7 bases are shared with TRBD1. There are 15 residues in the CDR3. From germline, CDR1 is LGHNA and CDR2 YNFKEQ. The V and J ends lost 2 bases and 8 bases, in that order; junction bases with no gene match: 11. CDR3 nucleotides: TGTGCCAGCAGCCAACCGGACAGGAATGTGGGCGGCTACACCTTC. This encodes CASSQPDRNVGGYTF.

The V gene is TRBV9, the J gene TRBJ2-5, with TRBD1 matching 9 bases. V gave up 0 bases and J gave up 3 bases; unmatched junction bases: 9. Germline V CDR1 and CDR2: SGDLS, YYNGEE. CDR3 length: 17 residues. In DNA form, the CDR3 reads TGTGCCAGCAGCGTAGGTCTGGACAGGGGATTTGAAGAGACCCAGTACTTC. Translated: CASSVGLDRGFEETQYF.

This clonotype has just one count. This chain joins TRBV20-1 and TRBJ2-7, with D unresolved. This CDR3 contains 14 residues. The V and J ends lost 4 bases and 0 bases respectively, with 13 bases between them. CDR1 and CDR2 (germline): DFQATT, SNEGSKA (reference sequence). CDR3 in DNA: TGCAGTGCTACGGGCAGCTCAAGCTCCTACGAGCAGTACTTC. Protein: CSATGSSSSYEQYF.

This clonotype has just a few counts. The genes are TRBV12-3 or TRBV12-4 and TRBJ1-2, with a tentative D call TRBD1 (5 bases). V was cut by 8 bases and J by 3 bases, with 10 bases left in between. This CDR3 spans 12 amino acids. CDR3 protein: CASAEGYYGYTF. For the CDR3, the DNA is TGTGCCAGCGCCGAGGGGTACTATGGCTACACCTTC.

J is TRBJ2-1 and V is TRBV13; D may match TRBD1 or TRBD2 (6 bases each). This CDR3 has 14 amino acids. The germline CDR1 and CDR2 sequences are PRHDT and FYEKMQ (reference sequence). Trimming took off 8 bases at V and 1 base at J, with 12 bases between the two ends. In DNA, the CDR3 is TGTGCCAGCTGTAGGGGGAGGTCCTACAATGAGCAGTTCTTC. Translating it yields CASCRGRSYNEQFF.

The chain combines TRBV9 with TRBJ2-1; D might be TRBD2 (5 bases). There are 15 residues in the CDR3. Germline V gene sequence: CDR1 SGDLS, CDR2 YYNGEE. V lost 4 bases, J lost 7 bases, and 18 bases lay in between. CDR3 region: CASSPSGSRGNEQFF. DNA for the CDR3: TGTGCCAGCAGCCCAAGTGGGAGCCGCGGAAATGAGCAGTTCTTC.

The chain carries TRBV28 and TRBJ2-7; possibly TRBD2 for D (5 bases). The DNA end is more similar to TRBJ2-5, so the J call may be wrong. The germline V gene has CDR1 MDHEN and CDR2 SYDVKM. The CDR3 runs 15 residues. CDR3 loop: CASSPGLTYQETQYF. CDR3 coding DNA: TGTGCCAGCAGTCCAGGACTGACGTACCAAGAGACCCAGTACTTC.